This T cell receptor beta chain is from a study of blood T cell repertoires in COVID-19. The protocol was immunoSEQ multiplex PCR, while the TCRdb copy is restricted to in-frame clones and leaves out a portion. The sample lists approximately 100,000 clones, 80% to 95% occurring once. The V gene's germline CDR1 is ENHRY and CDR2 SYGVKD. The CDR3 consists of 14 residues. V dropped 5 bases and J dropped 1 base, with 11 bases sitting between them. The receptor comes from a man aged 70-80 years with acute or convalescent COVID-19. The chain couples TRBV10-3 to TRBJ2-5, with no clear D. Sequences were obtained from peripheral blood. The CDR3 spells CAISMKLTQETQYF. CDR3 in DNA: TGTGCCATCAGTATGAAACTAACCCAAGAGACCCAGTACTTC.